A selection of T cell receptor beta chains follows, all from one sample in a study of blood T cell repertoires in COVID-19. Profiling relied on immunoSEQ multiplex PCR, and the TCRdb table lists in-frame clones only, not all of them. The data show 70,000 to 95,000 clones, with approximately 92% seen just once and about 6.3% held by the top ten. The sample comprised peripheral blood. All receptors derive from an older woman with active COVID-19. The CDR3 runs from the conserved cysteine through the conserved F or W. Fields, in order: D gene, J gene, clone size, V gene, CDR3 DNA, CDR3 protein. D genes are given only for firm matches. Not every row has a clone size; where given, it reads once, few, many or a size class.

- TRBJ1-1 - TRBV3-1/TRBV3-2 TGTGCCGCAGCCCCACGGGGTGTGAACACTGAAGCTTTCTTT CAAAPRGVNTEAFF
TRBD1 TRBJ2-5 - TRBV7-9 TGTGCCAGCAGCTTCGGGACAGGGCAAGAGACCCAGTACTTC CASSFGTGQETQYF
- TRBJ2-3 - TRBV12-3/TRBV12-4 TGTGCCAGCAGTTTTAGTACAGATACGCAGTATTTT CASSFSTDTQYF
- TRBJ1-1 - TRBV2 TGTGCCAGCAGTGGACTCACAGGGACTGAAGCTTTCTTT CASSGLTGTEAFF
- TRBJ1-3 - TRBV29-1 TGCAGCGTTGGGACAGCTGGAAACACCATATATTTT CSVGTAGNTIYF
TRBD2 TRBJ2-4 - TRBV5-4 TGTGCCAGCAGCTTGGCTGGGGGGGACATTCAGTACTTC CASSLAGGDIQYF
- TRBJ2-1 - TRBV2 TGTGCCAGCAGTGAGGCCAACCGGCAGTTCTTC CASSEANRQFF
- TRBJ1-5 - TRBV30 TGTGCCTGGACCTGGAAGGGAGGCAATCAGCCCCAGCATTTT CAWTWKGGNQPQHF
TRBD2 TRBJ2-7 - TRBV7-9 TGTGCCAGCAGCTTGGGACTAGCGGGAGTCGGTGAGCAGTACTTC CASSLGLAGVGEQYF
- TRBJ1-5 many TRBV2 TGTGCCAGCAGGGAAGTCGGCAATCAGCCCCAGCATTTT CASREVGNQPQHF
TRBD2 TRBJ2-5 - TRBV27 TGTGCCAGTAGACTAGCGGGACGCCTTCAAGAGACCCAGTACTTC CASRLAGRLQETQYF
- TRBJ1-1 few TRBV19 TGTGCCAGTAGTAACGCCGTATGGGGGGGTGGTTACACTGAAGCTTTCTTT CASSNAVWGGGYTEAFF
TRBD1 TRBJ1-6 - TRBV25-1 TGTGCCAGCAGTGAACGGGACAGGGCGGCACTCCACTTT CASSERDRAALHF
TRBD2 TRBJ2-2 - TRBV7-8 TGTGCCAGCAGCTTTCTTTCAGCGGGAGGATCCGGGGAGCTGTTTTTT CASSFLSAGGSGELFF
TRBD1 TRBJ2-5 - TRBV19 TGTGCCAGTAGTACCGGGGGCGTGACAGGGGGTACGGAGACCCAGTACTTC CASSTGGVTGGTETQYF
TRBD1 TRBJ1-1 - TRBV5-4 TGTGCCAGCAGCTGGGACAGGAACACTGAAGCTTTCTTT CASSWDRNTEAFF
TRBD1 TRBJ2-7 once TRBV7-9 TGTGCCAGCAGCTTAGGGACAGGGTTCATCTACGAGCAGTACTTC CASSLGTGFIYEQYF
TRBD2 TRBJ2-2 - TRBV5-6 TGTGCCAGCAGCCCGGGACTAGCGGGAGATGGTACCGGGGAGCTGTTTTTT CASSPGLAGDGTGELFF
- TRBJ1-5 - TRBV6-5 TGTGCCAGCAGTTACTCGAAGGCGGGCAATCAGCCCCAGCATTTT CASSYSKAGNQPQHF
- TRBJ1-2 once TRBV14 TGTGCCAGCAGCCAAGGAGCCGGGAATTACTATGGCTACACCTTC CASSQGAGNYYGYTF
- TRBJ2-6 - TRBV28 TGTGCCAGCAGTTCCCCCGGGGCTGGGGCCAACGTCCTGACTTTC CASSSPGAGANVLTF
TRBD1 TRBJ2-3 - TRBV5-4 TGTGCCAGCAGCTCCGGGACAGGGGATGGAGATACGCAGTATTTT CASSSGTGDGDTQYF
- TRBJ2-5 once TRBV7-9 TGTGCCAGCAGCTGGGCCCCGGCCCCCCAAGAGACCCAGTACTTC CASSWAPAPQETQYF
TRBD1 TRBJ1-6 - TRBV7-3 TGTGCCAGCAGCTCTGGACAGGGCTATAATTCACCCCTCCACTTT CASSSGQGYNSPLHF
TRBD1 TRBJ2-1 - TRBV7-8 TGTGCCAGCAGCTTGCTTCGGACAGGGAACAATGAGCAGTTCTTC CASSLLRTGNNEQFF
TRBD1 TRBJ2-1 - TRBV7-2 TGTGCCAGCAGCTCTTCCCGGGACAGCAGCATTAATGAGCAGTTCTTC CASSSSRDSSINEQFF
TRBD1 TRBJ2-7 few TRBV6-1 TGTGCCAGCAGTGACCCCGGGGGACAGGGGTCTTACTCCTACGAGCAGTACTTC CASSDPGGQGSYSYEQYF
- TRBJ2-7 - TRBV5-4 TGTGCCAGCAGCTTAGGGGTCATGGGGGGGCGAGGGAACGAGCAGTACTTC CASSLGVMGGRGNEQYF
- TRBJ2-5 - TRBV9 TGTGCCAGCAGCGTTTGGGGGGATCGCCAAGAGACCCAGTACTTC CASSVWGDRQETQYF
- TRBJ2-1 - TRBV11-2 TGTGCCAGCACCAGTACCAATGAGCAGTTCTTC CASTSTNEQFF
TRBD2 TRBJ2-3 - TRBV3-1/TRBV3-2 TGTGCCAGCATGGGGGGGGTCCGAGATACGCAGTATTTT CASMGGVRDTQYF
TRBD1 TRBJ2-7 - TRBV7-2 TGTGCCAGCAGCGCCTCGACAGGGAGCGAGCAGTACTTC CASSASTGSEQYF
TRBD1 TRBJ2-1 - TRBV5-1 TGCGCCAGCAGCAGTGGGACAGGGAAGTACAATGAGCAGTTCTTC CASSSGTGKYNEQFF
- TRBJ2-7 - TRBV5-4 TGTGCCAGCAGCGTGGACAGACGGCGCGAGCAGTACTTC CASSVDRRREQYF
TRBD1 TRBJ1-2 - TRBV4-3 TGCGCCAGCAGCCAGCCAGGGGGCTATGGCTACACCTTC CASSQPGGYGYTF
- TRBJ2-6 - TRBV5-6 TGTGCCAGCAGCCAGGGGGGTTGGGTTGGGGCCAACGTCCTGACTTTC CASSQGGWVGANVLTF
TRBD1 TRBJ1-4 - TRBV30 TGTGCTAGGACAGGGGTTGATAATGAAAAACTGTTTTTT CARTGVDNEKLFF
- TRBJ1-5 - TRBV4-1 TGCGCCAGCAGCCGACAGATGGGCAATCAGCCCCAGCATTTT CASSRQMGNQPQHF
TRBD2 TRBJ2-5 - TRBV2 TGTGCCAGCAGCCTGATAGCGGGGAACCAAGAGACCCAGTACTTC CASSLIAGNQETQYF
- TRBJ1-4 - TRBV24-1 TGTGCCACCAGTGACTCGACAGGAGGAAGTGAAAAACTGTTTTTT CATSDSTGGSEKLFF
TRBD1 TRBJ2-7 - TRBV11-2 TGTGCCAGCAGGACCGGGACAGGGGGCGACGAGCAGTACTTC CASRTGTGGDEQYF
TRBD2 TRBJ2-3 - TRBV7-2 TGTGCCAGCAGCCTCGGACTAGTAAGCACAGATACGCAGTATTTT CASSLGLVSTDTQYF
- TRBJ2-7 - TRBV11-3 TGTGCCAGCGGAGAGACAGGGCAGTACTTC CASGETGQYF
TRBD2 TRBJ2-7 - TRBV12-5 TGTGCTAGTGGTTTGGTACAAGGGAGGGCTCTGCACGAGCAGTACTTC CASGLVQGRALHEQYF
TRBD1 TRBJ1-3 - TRBV2 TGTGCCAGCACGCCCGGGGACAGGGATGGAAACACCATATATTTT CASTPGDRDGNTIYF